Below are 21 T cell receptor beta chains sequenced from a single sample in a study of blood T cell repertoires in COVID-19. Only in-frame clones appear in the TCRdb table, and some are missing; sequencing was by immunoSEQ multiplex PCR. The data contain 70,000 to 95,000 clones, just under 80% of them singletons. Sequencing was done on a sample of peripheral blood. The receptor set was obtained from a man aged 60-69 years with COVID-19, enrolled during active disease.

The rearrangement uses TRBV7-2 and TRBJ2-1; 10 bases map to TRBD2. CDR1 and CDR2 (germline): SGHTA, FQGNSA. This CDR3 contains 13 residues. Trimming removed 5 bases from V and 7 bases from J; junction bases left unmatched: 2. In DNA form, the CDR3 reads TGTGCCAGCAGCCCGACTAGCGGGAATGAGCAGTTCTTC. Translating it yields CASSPTSGNEQFF.

This clone has only one observation. The CDR3 loop is CSGVTSGYTQYF. The CDR3 nucleotides read TGCAGCGGCGTAACTAGCGGCTATACGCAGTATTTT. This sequence joins TRBV29-1 and TRBJ2-3; 8 nucleotides agree with TRBD2. The germline gives CDR1 SQVTM, CDR2 ANQGSEA. This CDR3 is built from 12 residues. V was clipped by 7 bases and J by 7 bases; unmatched bases: 7.

The chain uses TRBV12-3 or TRBV12-4 and TRBJ1-1; D not resolved. This CDR3 is built from 11 residues. V was clipped by 9 bases and J by 0 bases, with 5 bases between them. DNA of the CDR3: TGTGCCAGTCAGGTGAACACTGAAGCTTTCTTT. This codes for CASQVNTEAFF.

The rearrangement joins TRBV3-1 (or the pseudogene TRBV3-2) to TRBJ1-6; 7 bases line up with TRBD1. CDR1 LGHDT and CDR2 YNNKEL come from the germline V gene (reference sequence). The CDR3 spans 16 residues. The ends lost 1 base at V and 8 bases at J; junction bases unmatched: 8. CDR3 in DNA: TGTGCCAGCAGCCAAGCCGGGGGACAGTTCGATTCACCCCTCCACTTT. Amino acid sequence: CASSQAGGQFDSPLHF.

This clone showed up many times. The chain uses TRBV9 and TRBJ2-2; tentative D call: TRBD2 (5 bases). Germline V gene lookup returns CDR1 SGDLS and CDR2 YYNGEE. V lost 0 bases, J lost 1 base, and 10 bases lay in between. CDR3 length: 16 residues. CDR3 in DNA: TGTGCCAGCAGCGTAGGTGCTAGCCAGAACACCGGGGAGCTGTTTTTT. Protein: CASSVGASQNTGELFF.

The CDR3 spells CSVEGAGSTDTQYF. CDR3 bases: TGCAGCGTTGAGGGGGCAGGTAGCACAGATACGCAGTATTTT. This rearrangement joins TRBV29-1 to TRBJ2-3; perhaps TRBD1 as D (6 bases). Germline-derived CDR1 and CDR2 are SQVTM and ANQGSEA. The V gene lost 3 bases and the J gene lost 0 bases, with 10 bases spanning the gap. The CDR3 is 14 residues long.

V usage is TRBV7-8 and J usage is TRBJ1-2, with TRBD1 identical over 7 bases. After removal of 0 bases from V and 2 bases from J, the junction contained 0 bases not matched to a gene. The CDR3 length is 14 residues. Germline values: CDR1 SGHVS, CDR2 FQNEAQ. DNA of the CDR3: TGTGCCAGCAGCTTAGCGGGACAGAACTATGGCTACACCTTC. Encoded protein: CASSLAGQNYGYTF.

This clone was observed once. This chain uses TRBV3-1 (or the pseudogene TRBV3-2) with TRBJ1-3; 10 bases agree with TRBD1. V was clipped by 1 base and J by 0 bases; unmatched bases: 0. CDR3 length: 16 amino acids. Per the germline V gene, CDR1 is LGHDT and CDR2 is YNNKEL (reference sequence). CDR3 loop: CASSQGTGGSGNTIYF. The CDR3 coding sequence is TGTGCCAGCAGCCAAGGGACAGGGGGCTCTGGAAACACCATATATTTT.

This clone occurred a few times. This rearrangement joins TRBV6-5 to TRBJ2-7; 9 nucleotides agree with TRBD1. V shed 5 bases and J 3 bases; nucleotides not matched to a gene: 8. CDR1 and CDR2 from the germline V gene are MNHEY and SVGAGI. The CDR3 spans 15 residues. CDR3 DNA: TGTGCCAGCAGTCTTACAGGGGGCAAGAACTACGAGCAGTACTTC. Translating gives CASSLTGGKNYEQYF.

The chain is built from TRBV3-1 (or the pseudogene TRBV3-2) and TRBJ2-5, with 8 bases that match TRBD2. Germline CDR1 is LGHDT and CDR2 is YNNKEL (reference sequence). The CDR3 has 16 residues. V shed 1 base and J 5 bases; nucleotides not matched to a gene: 9. CDR3 sequence reads: CASSQGSGLASETQYF. CDR3 nucleotide sequence: TGTGCCAGCAGCCAAGGAAGCGGACTAGCCTCTGAGACCCAGTACTTC.

This clone was observed many times. The chain has TRBV19 and TRBJ1-6, with D hard to call. Per the germline V gene, CDR1 is LNHDA and CDR2 is SQIVND (reference sequence). The CDR3 contains 13 residues. The V gene lost 9 bases and the J gene lost 11 bases, with 17 bases spanning the gap. Here the CDR3 reads CASGPSGMPPLHF. CDR3 DNA: TGTGCCAGCGGTCCCTCCGGGATGCCACCCCTCCACTTT.

The V gene is TRBV10-3, the J gene TRBJ2-7, with TRBD1 identical over 10 bases. CDR1 and CDR2 (germline): ENHRY, SYGVKD. Trimming at V came to 2 bases and at J to 2 bases, leaving 0 bases not matched to a gene. CDR3 length equals 14 residues. The CDR3 is CAISEGTGAYEQYF. CDR3 sequence (DNA): TGTGCCATCAGTGAGGGGACAGGGGCCTACGAGCAGTACTTC.

The J gene is TRBJ2-1, the V gene TRBV25-1, with 8 bases matching TRBD2. Germline CDR1 reads MGHDK; CDR2 reads SYGVNS. The CDR3 covers 16 residues. Germline trimming cut 5 bases from V and 2 bases from J; bases unmatched to any gene: 8. The CDR3 reads CASSRAGTRAYNEQFF. The CDR3 DNA is TGTGCCAGCAGTCGCGCCGGGACTAGAGCCTACAATGAGCAGTTCTTC. The variable domain in full, completed from reference TRBV25-1 and TRBJ2-1, reads EADIYQTPRYLVIGTGKKITLECSQTMGHDKMYWYQQDPGMELHLIHYSYGVNSTEKGDLSSESTVSRIRTEHFPLTLESARPSHTSQYLCASSRAGTRAYNEQFFGPGTRLTVL.

The J gene is TRBJ1-4, the V gene TRBV18; 8 bases match TRBD1. The trim removed 6 bases at V and 8 bases at J, leaving 11 bases unmatched. The germline V gene has CDR1 KGHSH and CDR2 LQKENI. This CDR3 region has 15 residues. The CDR3 nucleotides are TGTGCCAGCTCCCAAGTGGACAGGGAAGGGGAAAAACTGTTTTTT. Protein product: CASSQVDREGEKLFF.

The J gene is TRBJ1-1, the V gene TRBV19; possible D gene TRBD1, 5 bases. This CDR3 comprises 13 residues. The ends were cut back, 4 bases at V and 6 bases at J, with 12 bases in the middle. Germline V lookup: CDR1 LNHDA, CDR2 SQIVND (reference sequence). CDR3 region: CASSTIPGAEAFF. In nucleotides, the CDR3 is TGTGCCAGTAGTACCATTCCGGGGGCTGAAGCTTTCTTT.

V is TRBV5-6 and J is TRBJ1-2; D not certain. The germline V and J ends were trimmed by 4 bases and 2 bases, with 15 bases remaining between them. Germline CDR1 SGHDT, CDR2 YYEEEE. The CDR3 contains 15 residues. CDR3 DNA: TGTGCCAGCAGCCCGTCGGGATGGCGGAACTATGGCTACACCTTC. Encoded protein: CASSPSGWRNYGYTF.

The gene calls are TRBV11-2 and TRBJ1-3; D is unresolved. The CDR3 is made up of 16 amino acids. V was cut by 1 base and J by 0 bases, with 10 bases left in between. CDR1 is SGHAT and CDR2 is FQNNGV in the germline V gene. CDR3 nucleotide sequence: TGTGCCAGCAGCTTAGCTCCGGTTCTCTCTGGAAACACCATATATTTT. This sequence encodes CASSLAPVLSGNTIYF.

J is TRBJ2-3 and V is TRBV4-2; 9 bases agree with TRBD2. CDR3 size: 16 residues. The ends lost 0 bases at V and 7 bases at J; junction bases unmatched: 8. In germline, CDR1 is LGHNA, CDR2 YNFKEQ. CDR3 amino acids: CASSQEPGGGGYTQYF. DNA for the CDR3: TGTGCCAGCAGCCAAGAACCTGGCGGGGGGGGATATACGCAGTATTTT.

The chain recombines TRBV11-2 with TRBJ1-2, with 8 nucleotides matching TRBD1. The CDR3 is made up of 12 amino acids. Germline lookup yields CDR1 SGHAT and CDR2 FQNNGV. V lost 4 bases to trimming and J lost 8 bases; unmatched junction nucleotides: 3. The CDR3 is CASSWTGTGYTF. For the CDR3, the DNA is TGTGCCAGCAGCTGGACAGGGACCGGCTACACCTTC.

This clone has a handful of counts. The chain uses TRBV29-1 and TRBJ1-2; 9 bases align to TRBD1. This CDR3 is built from 13 residues. Germline trimming cut 2 bases from V and 7 bases from J; bases unmatched to any gene: 5. The germline gives CDR1 SQVTM, CDR2 ANQGSEA. The CDR3: CSVEPDRGGGYTF. CDR3 in DNA: TGCAGCGTTGAACCGGACAGGGGAGGTGGCTACACCTTC.

V gene TRBV5-1 combines with J gene TRBJ1-1, with D possibly being TRBD1 (6 bases). CDR3 length: 14 amino acids. Trimming cost V 3 bases and J 1 base, with 10 bases left between them. In germline, CDR1 is SGHRS, CDR2 YFSETQ. In nucleotides, the CDR3 is TGCGCCAGCAGCTCGACAGGCCCGAACACTGAAGCTTTCTTT. It specifies CASSSTGPNTEAFF.